Described below is a single TCR beta chain sequence and its context. The antigen is not known. Donors ranged from 6 to 90 years old and were healthy Caucasians in Russia. The data were obtained in a study of blood T cells in healthy people across ages. Study-wide findings and caveats: Aged donors had fewer naive CD4+ cells and lower diversity than long-lived donors.

The authors ran a second PCR of roughly 6 to 11 cycles using a sample-barcoded 5' primer and a J-beta primer mix. Unique molecular identifiers of 12 random nucleotides labeled each cDNA. MiXCR, applied by TCRdb to the 5' RACE reads, yields one record per CDR3 protein. The sample comprises 600,000 to 1,000,000 distinct CDR3 sequences, 58% of which are singletons, and roughly 20% rests with the top ten. This clonotype was obtained from a man aged 25-40 years in good health. Sequences were obtained from blood.

Written as DNA, the CDR3 is TGCAGTGCTTCCTCCAGGGACCTTAAAAGTAATGGCTACACCTTC. Its translation is CSASSRDLKSNGYTF. The rearrangement joins TRBV20-1 to TRBJ1-2; TRBD1 is a possible D gene (5 bases). Germline CDR1 reads DFQATT; CDR2 reads SNEGSKA (reference sequence). The CDR3 extends over 15 amino acids. Trimming shortened V by 5 bases and J by 6 bases, and 22 bases separated the two germline ends.